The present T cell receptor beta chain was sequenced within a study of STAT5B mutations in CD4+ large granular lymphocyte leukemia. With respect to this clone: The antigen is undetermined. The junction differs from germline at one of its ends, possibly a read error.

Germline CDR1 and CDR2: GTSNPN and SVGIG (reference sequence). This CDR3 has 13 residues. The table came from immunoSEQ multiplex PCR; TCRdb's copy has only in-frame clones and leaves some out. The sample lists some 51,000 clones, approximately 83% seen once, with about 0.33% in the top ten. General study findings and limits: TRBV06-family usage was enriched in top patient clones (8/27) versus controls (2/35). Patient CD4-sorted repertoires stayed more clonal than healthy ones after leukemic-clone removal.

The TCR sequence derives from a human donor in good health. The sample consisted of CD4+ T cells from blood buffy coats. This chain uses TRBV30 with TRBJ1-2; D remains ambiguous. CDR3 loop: CAWTPGSTYGYAF. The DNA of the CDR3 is TGTGCCTGGACACCTGGCTCTACCTATGGCTACGCCTTC.